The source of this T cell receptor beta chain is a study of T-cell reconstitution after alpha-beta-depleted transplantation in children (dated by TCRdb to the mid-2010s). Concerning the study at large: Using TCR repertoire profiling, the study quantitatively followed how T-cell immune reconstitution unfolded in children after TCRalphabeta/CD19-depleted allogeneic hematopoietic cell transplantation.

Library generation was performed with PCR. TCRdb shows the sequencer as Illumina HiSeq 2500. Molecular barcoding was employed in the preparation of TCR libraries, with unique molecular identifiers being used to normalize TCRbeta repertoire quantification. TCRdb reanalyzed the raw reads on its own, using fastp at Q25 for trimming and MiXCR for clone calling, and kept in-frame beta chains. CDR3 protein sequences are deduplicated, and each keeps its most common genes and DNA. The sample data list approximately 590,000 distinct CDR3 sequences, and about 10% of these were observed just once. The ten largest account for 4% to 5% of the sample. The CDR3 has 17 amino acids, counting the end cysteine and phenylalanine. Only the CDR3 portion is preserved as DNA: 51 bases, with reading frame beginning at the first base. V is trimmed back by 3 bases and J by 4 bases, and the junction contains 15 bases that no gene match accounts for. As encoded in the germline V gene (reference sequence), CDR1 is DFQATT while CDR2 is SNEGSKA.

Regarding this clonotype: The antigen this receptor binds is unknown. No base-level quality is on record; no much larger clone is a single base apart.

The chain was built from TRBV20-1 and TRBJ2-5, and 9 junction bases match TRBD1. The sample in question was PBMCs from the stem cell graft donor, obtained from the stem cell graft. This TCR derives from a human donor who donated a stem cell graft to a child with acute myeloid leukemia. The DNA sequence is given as TGCAGTGCTAGCTCTTTTCCAGGACAGGGGATCAGAGAGACCCAGTACTTC. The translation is CSASSFPGQGIRETQYF.